This TCR beta chain was documented in a study of tumor-infiltrating lymphocytes in primary liver carcinoma. Findings and caveats of the study: Top-250-clone fractions were significantly higher in tumors than in blood (p = 0.039). Merely some 7.5-24% of top clones spanned all five tumor regions. The study found tumor-adjacent and tumor-blood pairs overlapped less than tumor region pairs.

Making TCR beta cDNA involved around 510 ng total RNA and a constant-region primer. Three nested multiplex PCR rounds, a slightly modified ARM-PCR, produced the libraries for TCR beta. The two initial PCR rounds, about 9 cycles each, used TRBV1-TRBV30 forward and C-beta reverse primers. TCRdb re-called the multiplex PCR reads with MiXCR, one entry per CDR3 protein. The sample consists of roughly 91,000 distinct CDR3 sequences, roughly 69% of them appearing once. This clonotype was counted a single time. Its specificity is not known. One end of the junction varies from germline; a read error may be responsible. Without any cell sorting, about 19-32 mg of bulk tissue yielded co-extracted RNA and DNA. CDR3 size: 12 residues. Germline CDR1 ENHRY, CDR2 SYGVKD.

The chain combines TRBV10-3 with TRBJ1-5; D is unclear. The clonotype originates from a woman aged 55-70 years with primary liver carcinoma and hepatitis B virus infection. Sequenced: liver tumor tissue from sampling region 5. Subset: tumor region T5, tumor centre. CDR3 nucleotides: TGTGCCATCAGCGAGACGAATCAGCCCCAGCTTTTT. This codes for CAISETNQPQLF.